The clone carrying this TCR beta chain was seen at least ten times. As yet, its antigen is unknown. Making the bulk TCR libraries relied on previously described methods and listed TCR primers. In TCRdb, the PCR reads were re-called with MiXCR into one record per CDR3 protein. The sample includes a few hundred thousand distinct CDR3 sequences, roughly 23% seen only once; the top ten take approximately 0.74%. The data are from a study of molecular identifiers for immune sequencing clone quantification. Points from the study as a whole: Effector cells had over 98% of their molecules in clones above 20 RNA copies, while naive cells had under 1%.

Source material: naive CD8+ T cells from blood, with Jurkat cell RNA spiked in. Subset: FACS-sorted CD8+CD4-CCR7+CD45RA+ naive T cells. The sequence was collected from a human donor in good health. Some libraries in this study had Jurkat cell RNA spiked in.

This chain's CDR3 is CATSLGQGTDTQYF. CDR3 DNA sequence: TGTGCCACCTCTTTGGGACAGGGGACAGATACGCAGTATTTT. The rearrangement links TRBV19 to TRBJ2-3; 10 nucleotides align to TRBD1. This CDR3 spans 14 amino acids. In germline, CDR1 is LNHDA, CDR2 SQIVND (reference sequence). Losses at the gene ends were 10 bases for V and 3 bases for J; bases not matched to a gene: 7.